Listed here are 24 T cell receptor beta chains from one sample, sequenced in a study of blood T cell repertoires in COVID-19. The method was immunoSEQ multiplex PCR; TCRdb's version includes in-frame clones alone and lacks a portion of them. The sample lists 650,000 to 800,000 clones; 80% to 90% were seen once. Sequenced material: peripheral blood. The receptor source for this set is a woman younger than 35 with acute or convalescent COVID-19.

CDR3 nucleotide sequence: TGCGCCAGCAGCGCCCAGGGGGCCGGGGCTAATGAAAAACTGTTTTTT. The encoded protein is CASSAQGAGANEKLFF. This sequence joins TRBV5-1 and TRBJ1-4, with 8 bases fitting TRBD1. Trimming removed 4 bases from V and 3 bases from J; junction bases left unmatched: 8. Looked up from germline, CDR1 is SGHRS and CDR2 is YFSETQ. The CDR3 is 16 residues long. Together with reference TRBV5-1 and TRBJ1-4, the CDR3 gives the full variable domain: KAGVTQTPRYLIKTRGQQVTLSCSPISGHRSVSWYQQTPGQGLQFLFEYFSETQRNKGNFPGRFSGRQFSNSRSEMNVSTLELGDSALYLCASSAQGAGANEKLFFGSGTQLSVL.

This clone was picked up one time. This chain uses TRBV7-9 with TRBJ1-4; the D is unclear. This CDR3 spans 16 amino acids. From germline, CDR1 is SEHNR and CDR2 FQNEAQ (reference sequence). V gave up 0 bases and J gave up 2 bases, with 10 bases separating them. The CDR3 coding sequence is TGTGCCAGCAGCTTAGCGCTAACAGCTACTAATGAAAAACTGTTTTTT. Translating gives CASSLALTATNEKLFF.

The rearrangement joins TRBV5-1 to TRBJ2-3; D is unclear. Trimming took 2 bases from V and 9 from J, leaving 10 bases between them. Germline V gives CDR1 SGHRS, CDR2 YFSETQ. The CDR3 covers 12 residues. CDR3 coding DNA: TGCGCCAGCAGCTTTTATGATCAGACGCAGTATTTT. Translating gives CASSFYDQTQYF.

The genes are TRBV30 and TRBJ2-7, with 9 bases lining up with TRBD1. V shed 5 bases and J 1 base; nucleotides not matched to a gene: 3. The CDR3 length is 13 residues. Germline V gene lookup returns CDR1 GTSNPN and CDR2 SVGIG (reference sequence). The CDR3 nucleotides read TGTGCCTGGCAAGACAGGGGGTCCTACGAGCAGTACTTC. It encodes CAWQDRGSYEQYF.

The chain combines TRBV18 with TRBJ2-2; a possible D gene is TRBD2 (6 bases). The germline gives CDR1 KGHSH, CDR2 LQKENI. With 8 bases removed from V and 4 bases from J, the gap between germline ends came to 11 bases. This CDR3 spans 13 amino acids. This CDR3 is CASRGDLTGELFF. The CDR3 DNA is TGTGCCAGCCGCGGGGATCTCACCGGGGAGCTGTTTTTT.

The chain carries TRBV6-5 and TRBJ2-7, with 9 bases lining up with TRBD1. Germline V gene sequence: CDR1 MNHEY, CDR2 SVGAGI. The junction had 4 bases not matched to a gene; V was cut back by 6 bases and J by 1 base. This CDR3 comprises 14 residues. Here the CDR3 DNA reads TGTGCCAGCAGCGGGACAGGGAAATCCTACGAGCAGTACTTC. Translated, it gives CASSGTGKSYEQYF.

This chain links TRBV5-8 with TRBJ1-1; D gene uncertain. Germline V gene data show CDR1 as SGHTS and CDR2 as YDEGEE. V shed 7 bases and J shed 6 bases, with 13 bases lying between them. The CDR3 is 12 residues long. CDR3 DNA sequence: TGTGCCAGCTCCGGAGCCTATTCTGAAGCTTTCTTT. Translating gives CASSGAYSEAFF. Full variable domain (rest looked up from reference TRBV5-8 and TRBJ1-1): EAGVTQSPTHLIKTRGQQATLRCSPISGHTSVYWYQQALGLGLQFLLWYDEGEERNRGNFPPRFSGRQFPNYSSELNVNALELEDSALYLCASSGAYSEAFFGQGTRLTVV.

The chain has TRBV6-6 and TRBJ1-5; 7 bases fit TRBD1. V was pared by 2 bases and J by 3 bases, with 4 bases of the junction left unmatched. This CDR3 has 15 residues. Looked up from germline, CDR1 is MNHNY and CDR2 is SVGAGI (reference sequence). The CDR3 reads CASSYGGQYNQPQHF. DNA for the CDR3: TGTGCCAGCAGTTACGGGGGACAGTACAATCAGCCCCAGCATTTT.

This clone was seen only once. CDR3 DNA: TGCGCCAGCAGCCTCCAGGGCGGTTATCAGCCCCAGCATTTT. It encodes CASSLQGGYQPQHF. The genes are TRBV4-3 and TRBJ1-5; a weak D match, TRBD1 (5 bases). Trimming left V 4 bases short and J 5 bases short, with 12 bases between. The CDR3 spans 14 residues. The V gene's germline CDR1 is LGHNA and CDR2 YSLEER.

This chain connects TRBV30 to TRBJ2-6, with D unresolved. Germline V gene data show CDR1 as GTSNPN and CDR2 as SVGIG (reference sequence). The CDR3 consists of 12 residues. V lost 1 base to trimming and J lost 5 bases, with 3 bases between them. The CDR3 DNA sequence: TGTGCCTGGAGTGACTGGGCCAACGTCCTGACTTTC. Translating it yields CAWSDWANVLTF.

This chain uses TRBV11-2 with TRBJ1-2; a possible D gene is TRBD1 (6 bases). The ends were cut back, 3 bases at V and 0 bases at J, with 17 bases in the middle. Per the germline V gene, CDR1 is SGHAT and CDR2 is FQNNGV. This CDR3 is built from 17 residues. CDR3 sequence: CASSFPRQDFTNYGYTF. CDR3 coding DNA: TGTGCCAGCAGCTTCCCGAGACAGGACTTTACTAACTATGGCTACACCTTC.

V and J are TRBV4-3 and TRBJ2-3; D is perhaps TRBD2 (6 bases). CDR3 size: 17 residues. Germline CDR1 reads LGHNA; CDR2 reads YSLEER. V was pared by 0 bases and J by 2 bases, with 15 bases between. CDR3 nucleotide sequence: TGCGCCAGCAGCCAAGATTTGGAGCGGGCGGCCACAGATACGCAGTATTTT. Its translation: CASSQDLERAATDTQYF.

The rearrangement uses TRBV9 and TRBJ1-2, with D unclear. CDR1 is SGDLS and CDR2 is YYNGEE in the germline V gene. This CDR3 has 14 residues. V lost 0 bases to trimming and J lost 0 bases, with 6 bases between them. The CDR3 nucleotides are TGTGCCAGCAGCGTAGCTCCCGCTAACTATGGCTACACCTTC. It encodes CASSVAPANYGYTF. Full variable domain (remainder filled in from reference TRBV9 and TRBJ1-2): DSGVTQTPKHLITATGQRVTLRCSPRSGDLSVYWYQQSLDQGLQFLIQYYNGEERAKGNILERFSAQQFPDLHSELNLSSLELGDSALYFCASSVAPANYGYTFGSGTRLTVV.

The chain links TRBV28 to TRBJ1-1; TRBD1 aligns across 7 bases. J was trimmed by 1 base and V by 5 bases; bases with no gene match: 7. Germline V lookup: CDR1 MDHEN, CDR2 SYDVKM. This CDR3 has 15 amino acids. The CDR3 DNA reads TGTGCCAGCAGTACGTCCGGGACAGAGAACACTGAAGCTTTCTTT. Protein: CASSTSGTENTEAFF.

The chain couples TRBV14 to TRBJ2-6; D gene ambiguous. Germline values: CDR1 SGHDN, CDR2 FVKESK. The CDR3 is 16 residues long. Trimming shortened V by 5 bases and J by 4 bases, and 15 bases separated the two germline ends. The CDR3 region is CASSFQNPLGANVLTF. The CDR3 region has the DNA TGTGCCAGCAGCTTTCAGAATCCTCTGGGGGCCAACGTCCTGACTTTC.

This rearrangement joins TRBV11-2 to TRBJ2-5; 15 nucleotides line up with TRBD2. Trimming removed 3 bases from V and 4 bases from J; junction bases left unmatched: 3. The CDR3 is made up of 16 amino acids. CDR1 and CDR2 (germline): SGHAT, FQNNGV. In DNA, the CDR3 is TGTGCCAGCAGCTTCGGGACTAGCGGGGGGAGAGAGACCCAGTACTTC. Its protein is CASSFGTSGGRETQYF.

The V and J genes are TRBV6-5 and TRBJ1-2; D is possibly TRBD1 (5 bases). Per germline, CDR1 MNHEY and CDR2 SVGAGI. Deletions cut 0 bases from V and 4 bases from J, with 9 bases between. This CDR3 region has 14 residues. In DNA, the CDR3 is TGTGCCAGCAGTTACTCAGACAGCTCCTATGGCTACACCTTC. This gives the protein CASSYSDSSYGYTF.

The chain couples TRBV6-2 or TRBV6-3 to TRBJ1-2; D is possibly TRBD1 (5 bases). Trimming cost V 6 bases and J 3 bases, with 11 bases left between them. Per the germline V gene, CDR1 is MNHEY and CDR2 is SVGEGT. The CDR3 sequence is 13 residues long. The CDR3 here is CASSQGADYGYTF. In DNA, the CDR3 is TGTGCCAGCAGCCAAGGGGCAGACTATGGCTACACCTTC.

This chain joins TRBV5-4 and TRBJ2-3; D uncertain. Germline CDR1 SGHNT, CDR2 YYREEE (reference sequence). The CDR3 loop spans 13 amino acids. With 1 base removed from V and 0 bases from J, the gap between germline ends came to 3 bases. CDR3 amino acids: CASSLTSTDTQYF. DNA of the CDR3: TGTGCCAGCAGCTTGACTAGCACAGATACGCAGTATTTT. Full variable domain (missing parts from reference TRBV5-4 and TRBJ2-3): ETGVTQSPTHLIKTRGQQVTLRCSSQSGHNTVSWYQQALGQGPQFIFQYYREEENGRGNFPPRFSGLQFPNYSSELNVNALELDDSALYLCASSLTSTDTQYFGPGTRLTVL.

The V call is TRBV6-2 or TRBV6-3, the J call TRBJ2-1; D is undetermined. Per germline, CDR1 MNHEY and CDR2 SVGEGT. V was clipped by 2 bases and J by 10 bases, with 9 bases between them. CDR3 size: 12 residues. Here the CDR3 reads CASSYPGIEQFF. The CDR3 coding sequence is TGTGCCAGCAGTTACCCGGGTATAGAGCAGTTCTTC.

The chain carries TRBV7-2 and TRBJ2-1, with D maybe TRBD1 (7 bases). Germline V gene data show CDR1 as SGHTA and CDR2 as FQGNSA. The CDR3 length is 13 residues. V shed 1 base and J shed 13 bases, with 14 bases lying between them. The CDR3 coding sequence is TGTGCCAGCAGCTTAGGGCGGGACAGTGGTCAGTTCTTC. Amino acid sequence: CASSLGRDSGQFF.

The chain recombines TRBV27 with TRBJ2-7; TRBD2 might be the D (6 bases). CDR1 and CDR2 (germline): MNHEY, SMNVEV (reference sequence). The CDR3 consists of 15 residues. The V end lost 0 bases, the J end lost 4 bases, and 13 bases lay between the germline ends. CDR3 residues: CASSLSGGGTYEQYF. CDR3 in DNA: TGTGCCAGCAGTTTATCCGGTGGAGGGACTTACGAGCAGTACTTC.

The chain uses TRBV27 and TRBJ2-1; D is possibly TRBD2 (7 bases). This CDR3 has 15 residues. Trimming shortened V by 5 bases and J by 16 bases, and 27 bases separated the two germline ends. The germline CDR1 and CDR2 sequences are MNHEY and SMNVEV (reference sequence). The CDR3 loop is CASSVMGGAGLAFFF. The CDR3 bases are TGTGCCAGCAGTGTTATGGGGGGGGCAGGGCTGGCGTTTTTCTTC.

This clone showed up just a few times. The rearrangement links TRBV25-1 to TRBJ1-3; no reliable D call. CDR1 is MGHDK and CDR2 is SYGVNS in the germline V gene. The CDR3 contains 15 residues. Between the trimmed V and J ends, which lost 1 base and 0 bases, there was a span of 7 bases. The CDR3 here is CASSESGFSGNTIYF. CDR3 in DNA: TGTGCCAGCAGTGAATCGGGGTTCTCTGGAAACACCATATATTTT.